Listed below are T cell receptor beta chains from one sample, sequenced in a study of siplizumab effects on memory and regulatory T cells. Sequencing used immunoSEQ multiplex PCR; TCRdb keeps in-frame clones, though not all of them. The sample includes approximately 98,000 clones, around 94% seen only once; the top ten take 1% to 1.5%. Sequencing input: non-Treg CD4+ T cells sorted from blood. These receptors were taken from a human donor in good health. Both conserved end residues are part of each CDR3. The D gene is left open where the match is weak. The size field is filled for only some rows; it gives once, few, many or a size class.

j_call d_call clone_size v_call cdr3_aa cdr3_nt
TRBJ1-4 . . TRBV2 CASRGKRATNEKLFF TGTGCCAGCAGAGGGAAGCGGGCAACTAATGAAAAACTGTTTTTT
TRBJ2-7 TRBD2 . TRBV28 CASHFSGRNYEQYF TGTGCCAGCCACTTTAGCGGGAGGAACTACGAGCAGTACTTC
TRBJ2-1 TRBD1 . TRBV12-5 CASAWGRTGYNEQFF TGTGCTAGTGCCTGGGGTAGGACAGGGTACAATGAGCAGTTCTTC
TRBJ2-1 TRBD1 . TRBV7-3 CASSLTGSGTGKFF TGTGCCAGCAGCCTAACAGGCTCAGGGACAGGGAAGTTCTTC
TRBJ2-7 . . TRBV10-3 CAISEVSYEQYF TGTGCCATCAGTGAGGTCTCCTACGAGCAGTACTTC
TRBJ2-5 . . TRBV6-1 CASSPTIGGETQYF TGTGCCAGCAGCCCCACTATTGGGGGGGAGACCCAGTACTTC
TRBJ1-2 TRBD1 . TRBV11-2 CASSRDRGNYGYTF TGTGCCAGCAGCCGGGACAGGGGTAACTATGGCTACACCTTC
TRBJ1-2 . . TRBV9 CASSPPGQLYGYTF TGTGCCAGCAGTCCCCCCGGACAGCTCTATGGCTACACCTTC
TRBJ2-1 . . TRBV29-1 CSAGDGRYNEQFF TGCAGCGCGGGGGACGGGAGATACAATGAGCAGTTCTTC
TRBJ2-3 . . TRBV10-1 CASSGLRAADTQYF TGCGCCAGCAGTGGCCTAAGGGCTGCAGATACGCAGTATTTT
TRBJ2-2 . . TRBV19 CASTLGMNTGELFF TGTGCCAGTACGTTAGGGATGAACACCGGGGAGCTGTTTTTT
TRBJ1-1 TRBD1 . TRBV6-6 CASSRTGTRKTEAFF TGTGCCAGCAGTCGGACAGGGACTAGGAAGACTGAAGCTTTCTTT
TRBJ2-3 . . TRBV2 CASRKGFSTDTQYF TGTGCCAGCAGGAAAGGGTTCAGTACAGATACGCAGTATTTT
TRBJ1-1 TRBD1 . TRBV25-1 CASSDRGRGNTEAFF TGTGCCAGCAGTGACAGGGGGCGCGGGAACACTGAAGCTTTCTTT
TRBJ2-7 . . TRBV2 CASSEAWGDVYEQYF TGTGCCAGCAGTGAAGCGTGGGGGGACGTCTACGAGCAGTACTTC
TRBJ2-7 TRBD1 . TRBV11-2 CASKGAFRTMGEQYF TGTGCCAGCAAGGGGGCTTTTCGGACCATGGGCGAGCAGTACTTC
TRBJ2-2 TRBD2 . TRBV27 CASSLQLPSGLTGELFF TGTGCCAGCAGTTTACAGTTACCTAGCGGCCTCACCGGGGAGCTGTTTTTT
TRBJ2-5 TRBD1 once TRBV4-1 CASSQESTGKETQYF TGCGCCAGCAGCCAAGAATCGACAGGGAAAGAGACCCAGTACTTC
TRBJ2-7 TRBD2 . TRBV7-2 CASSLAMASGSYEQYF TGTGCCAGCAGCTTAGCTATGGCTAGCGGGAGTTACGAGCAGTACTTC
TRBJ1-5 . . TRBV4-1 CASSQRVNQPQHF TGCGCCAGCAGCCAACGGGTAAATCAGCCCCAGCATTTT
TRBJ1-3 . once TRBV18 CASSPRETGNTIYF TGTGCCAGCTCACCGAGGGAAACTGGAAACACCATATATTTT
TRBJ2-7 TRBD1 once TRBV11-2 CASSHRNPGQSYEQYF TGTGCCAGCAGCCATAGGAATCCGGGACAGTCGTACGAGCAGTACTTC
TRBJ2-7 TRBD2 . TRBV6-5 CASSGTSGITREYF TGTGCCAGCAGTGGGACTAGCGGGATAACCCGAGAGTACTTC
TRBJ2-1 . . TRBV5-4 CASFREGRSYNEQFF TGTGCCAGCTTCAGGGAAGGGCGCTCCTACAATGAGCAGTTCTTC
TRBJ2-3 . . TRBV5-4 CASRQHGGSGTQYF TGTGCCAGCAGACAACATGGGGGATCGGGTACGCAGTATTTT
TRBJ2-7 . . TRBV10-1 CASSESGTIYEQYF TGCGCCAGCAGTGAGTCGGGCACAATCTACGAGCAGTACTTC
TRBJ2-1 TRBD2 . TRBV9 CASSVNAPGLVGNEQFF TGTGCCAGCAGCGTCAACGCCCCGGGACTAGTGGGCAATGAGCAGTTCTTC
TRBJ2-1 TRBD2 . TRBV7-3 CASSSRKPGLADRSSYNEQFF TGTGCCAGCAGCTCTCGAAAGCCGGGACTAGCGGACCGAAGCTCCTACAATGAGCAGTTCTTC
TRBJ1-5 . . TRBV7-9 CASSPLRLGPNQPQHF TGTGCCAGCAGCCCGCTCAGGCTGGGCCCAAATCAGCCCCAGCATTTT
TRBJ2-3 . . TRBV2 CASRGDGRSTDTQYF TGTGCCAGCAGAGGAGACGGACGGAGCACAGATACGCAGTATTTT
TRBJ2-7 TRBD1 . TRBV14 CASSQETGAYEQYF TGTGCCAGCAGCCAAGAGACAGGGGCCTACGAGCAGTACTTC
TRBJ2-3 . . TRBV5-1 CAATRGDTQYF TGCGCCGCCACGCGTGGAGATACGCAGTATTTT
TRBJ2-7 TRBD2 . TRBV7-6 CASSLMWEGLAEQYF TGTGCCAGCAGCTTAATGTGGGAGGGCCTTGCCGAGCAGTACTTC
TRBJ2-7 TRBD1 . TRBV28 CASSSHGTGAYEQYF TGTGCCAGCAGCTCTCACGGGACAGGAGCCTACGAGCAGTACTTC
TRBJ2-2 . . TRBV30 CAWSRRGAGELFF TGTGCCTGGTCGCGGAGGGGAGCCGGGGAGCTGTTTTTT
TRBJ2-4 . . TRBV28 CASSLTDSLAKNIQYF TGTGCCAGCAGTTTAACGGATTCCCTAGCCAAAAACATTCAGTACTTC
TRBJ2-7 . . TRBV5-1 CASSLGRGVYEQYF TGCGCCAGCAGCTTGGGGCGGGGAGTCTACGAGCAGTACTTC
TRBJ2-2 . . TRBV6-5 CASSYSFLLNTGELFF TGTGCCAGCAGTTACTCGTTTCTACTAAACACCGGGGAGCTGTTTTTT
TRBJ2-7 TRBD1 . TRBV5-5 CASSARQGGLEQYF TGTGCCAGCAGCGCCCGACAGGGGGGGCTCGAGCAGTACTTC
TRBJ1-1 . . TRBV6-5 CASKPRTMNTEAFF TGTGCCAGCAAGCCTAGGACCATGAACACTGAAGCTTTCTTT